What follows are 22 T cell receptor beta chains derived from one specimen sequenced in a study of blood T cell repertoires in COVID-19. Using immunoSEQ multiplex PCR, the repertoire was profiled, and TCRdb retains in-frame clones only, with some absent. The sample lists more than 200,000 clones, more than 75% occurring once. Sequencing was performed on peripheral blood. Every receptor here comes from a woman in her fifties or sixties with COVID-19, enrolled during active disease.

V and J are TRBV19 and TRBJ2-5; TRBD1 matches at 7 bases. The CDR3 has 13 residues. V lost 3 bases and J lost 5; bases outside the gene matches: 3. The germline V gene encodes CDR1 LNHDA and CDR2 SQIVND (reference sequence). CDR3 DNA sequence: TGTGCCAGTAGTATGTCCAGGGGGGAGACCCAGTACTTC. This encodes CASSMSRGETQYF.

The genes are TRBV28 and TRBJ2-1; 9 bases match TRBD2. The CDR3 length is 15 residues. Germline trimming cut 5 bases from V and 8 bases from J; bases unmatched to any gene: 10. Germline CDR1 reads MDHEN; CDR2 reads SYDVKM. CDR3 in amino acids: CASSLQGTSFDEQFF. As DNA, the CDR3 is TGTGCCAGCAGTCTTCAAGGGACTAGCTTTGATGAGCAGTTCTTC.

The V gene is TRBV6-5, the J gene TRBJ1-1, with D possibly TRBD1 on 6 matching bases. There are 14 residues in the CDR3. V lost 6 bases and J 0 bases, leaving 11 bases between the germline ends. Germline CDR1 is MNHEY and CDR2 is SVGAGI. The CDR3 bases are TGTGCCAGCAGGGTACAGGGATTGAACACTGAAGCTTTCTTT. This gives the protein CASRVQGLNTEAFF.

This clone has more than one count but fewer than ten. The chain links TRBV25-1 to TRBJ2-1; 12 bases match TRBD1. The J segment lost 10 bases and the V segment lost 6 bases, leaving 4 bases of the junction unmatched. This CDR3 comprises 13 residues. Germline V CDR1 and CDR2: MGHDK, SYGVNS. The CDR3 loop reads CASRGQGAGEQFF. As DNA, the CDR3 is TGTGCCAGCAGGGGACAGGGGGCGGGCGAGCAGTTCTTC.

CDR3 amino acids: CAISGPGTGGYEQYF. CDR3 nucleotides: TGTGCCATCAGTGGCCCAGGGACAGGGGGTTACGAGCAGTACTTC. V usage is TRBV10-3 and J usage is TRBJ2-7, with 11 bases that match TRBD1. The CDR3 is 15 amino acids. Germline values: CDR1 ENHRY, CDR2 SYGVKD. V lost 4 bases, J lost 4 bases, and 6 bases stayed unmatched.

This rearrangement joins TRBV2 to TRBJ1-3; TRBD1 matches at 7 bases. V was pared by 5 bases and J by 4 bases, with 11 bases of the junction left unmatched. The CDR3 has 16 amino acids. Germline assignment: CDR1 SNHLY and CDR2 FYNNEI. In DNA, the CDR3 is TGTGCCAGCAGTCAGGGACAGCCTGCTCTCGGAAACACCATATATTTT. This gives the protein CASSQGQPALGNTIYF.

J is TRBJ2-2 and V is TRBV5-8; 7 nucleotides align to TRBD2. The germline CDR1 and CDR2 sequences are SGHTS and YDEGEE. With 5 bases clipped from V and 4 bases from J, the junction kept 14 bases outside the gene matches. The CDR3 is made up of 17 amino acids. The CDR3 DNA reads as TGTGCCAGCAGACCCCGGACGGGGAGGGGTTCCACCGGGGAGCTGTTTTTT. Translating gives CASRPRTGRGSTGELFF.

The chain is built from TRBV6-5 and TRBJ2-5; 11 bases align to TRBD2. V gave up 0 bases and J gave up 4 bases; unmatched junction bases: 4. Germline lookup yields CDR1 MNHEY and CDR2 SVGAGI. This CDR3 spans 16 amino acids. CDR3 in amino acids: CASSYSWLAGGETQYF. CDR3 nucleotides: TGTGCCAGCAGTTACTCCTGGCTAGCGGGAGGAGAGACCCAGTACTTC.

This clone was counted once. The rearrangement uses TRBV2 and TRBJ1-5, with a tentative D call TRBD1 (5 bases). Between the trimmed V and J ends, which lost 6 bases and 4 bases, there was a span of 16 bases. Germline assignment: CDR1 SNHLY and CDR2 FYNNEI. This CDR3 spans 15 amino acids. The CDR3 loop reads CASSGGLTENQPQHF. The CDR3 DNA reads TGTGCCAGCAGCGGGGGGTTGACAGAAAATCAGCCCCAGCATTTT.

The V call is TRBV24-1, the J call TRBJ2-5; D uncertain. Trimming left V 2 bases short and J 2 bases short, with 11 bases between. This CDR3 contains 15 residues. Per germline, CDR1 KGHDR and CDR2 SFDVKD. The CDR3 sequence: CATSDSSRQQETQYF. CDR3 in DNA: TGTGCCACCAGTGATTCCTCCCGCCAGCAAGAGACCCAGTACTTC.

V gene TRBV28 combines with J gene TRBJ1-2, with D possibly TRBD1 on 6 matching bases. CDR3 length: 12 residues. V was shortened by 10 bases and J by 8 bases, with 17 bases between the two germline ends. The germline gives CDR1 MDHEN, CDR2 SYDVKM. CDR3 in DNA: TGTGCCACCCTGCGGGGGGCACTGGGCTACACCTTC. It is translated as CATLRGALGYTF.

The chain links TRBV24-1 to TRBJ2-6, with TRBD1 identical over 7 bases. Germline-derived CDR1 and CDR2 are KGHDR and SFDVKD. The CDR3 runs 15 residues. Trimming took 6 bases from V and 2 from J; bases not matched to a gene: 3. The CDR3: CATSSTGAGANVLTF. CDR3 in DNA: TGTGCCACCAGTAGTACAGGGGCTGGGGCCAACGTCCTGACTTTC.

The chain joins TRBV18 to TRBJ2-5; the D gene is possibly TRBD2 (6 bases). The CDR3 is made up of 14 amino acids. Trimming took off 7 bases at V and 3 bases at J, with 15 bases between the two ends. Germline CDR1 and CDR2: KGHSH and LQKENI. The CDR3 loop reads CASYRGKEEETQYF. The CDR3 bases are TGTGCCAGCTATCGGGGGAAGGAGGAAGAGACCCAGTACTTC.

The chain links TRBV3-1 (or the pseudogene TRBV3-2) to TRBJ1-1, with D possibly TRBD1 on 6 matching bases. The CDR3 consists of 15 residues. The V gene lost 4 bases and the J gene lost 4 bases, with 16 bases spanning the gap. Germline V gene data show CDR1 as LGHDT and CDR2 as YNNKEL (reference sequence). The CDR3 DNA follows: TGTGCCAGCAGCCGGTCTGAGGGGGGGAGCACTGAAGCTTTCTTT. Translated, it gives CASSRSEGGSTEAFF.

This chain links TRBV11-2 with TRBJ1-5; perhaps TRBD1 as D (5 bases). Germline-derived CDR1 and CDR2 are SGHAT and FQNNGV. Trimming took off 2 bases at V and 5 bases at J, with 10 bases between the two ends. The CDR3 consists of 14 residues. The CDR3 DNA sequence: TGTGCCAGCAGCTTACGGTGGGGGGATCAGCCCCAGCATTTT. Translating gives CASSLRWGDQPQHF.

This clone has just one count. The CDR3: CASSLIGQVDYGYTF. CDR3 DNA sequence: TGTGCCAGCAGCTTGATTGGGCAGGTTGACTATGGCTACACCTTC. This rearrangement joins TRBV7-8 to TRBJ1-2, with no clear D. Germline V gives CDR1 SGHVS, CDR2 FQNEAQ. The V and J ends lost 3 bases and 3 bases respectively, with 14 bases between them. This CDR3 has 15 residues.

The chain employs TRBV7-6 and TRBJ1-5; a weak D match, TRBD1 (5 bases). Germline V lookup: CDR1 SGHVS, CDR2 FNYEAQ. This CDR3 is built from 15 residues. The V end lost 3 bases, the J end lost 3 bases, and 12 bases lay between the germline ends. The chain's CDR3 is CASSLGRQPNQPQHF. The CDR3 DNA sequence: TGTGCCAGCAGCTTGGGGCGACAGCCCAATCAGCCCCAGCATTTT.

The CDR3: CASSQSIAGGSGYTF. CDR3 coding DNA: TGTGCCAGCAGCCAATCGATTGCCGGGGGGAGTGGCTACACCTTC. The chain combines TRBV16 with TRBJ1-2, with a tentative D call TRBD1 (5 bases). The CDR3 contains 15 residues. Per the germline V gene, CDR1 is KGHSY and CDR2 is FQNENV. Trimming stripped 0 bases from V and 7 bases from J, with 15 bases between.

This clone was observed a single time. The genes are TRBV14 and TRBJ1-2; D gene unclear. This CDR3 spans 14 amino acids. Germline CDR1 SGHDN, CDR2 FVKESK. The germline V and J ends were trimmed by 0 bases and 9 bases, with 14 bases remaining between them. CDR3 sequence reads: CASSQDWTVDRYTF. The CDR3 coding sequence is TGTGCCAGCAGCCAAGATTGGACTGTCGACCGCTACACCTTC.

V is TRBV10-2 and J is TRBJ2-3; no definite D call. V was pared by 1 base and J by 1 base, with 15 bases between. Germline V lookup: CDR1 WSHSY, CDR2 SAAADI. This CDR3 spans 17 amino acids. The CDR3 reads CASSEFHRVERTDTQYF. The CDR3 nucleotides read TGCGCCAGCAGTGAGTTTCACCGGGTGGAGCGCACAGATACGCAGTATTTT.

CDR3 bases: TGTGCCAGCAGCCCCCGCGGGAGCTCCTACAATGAGCAGTTCTTC. Translation: CASSPRGSSYNEQFF. V usage is TRBV13 and J usage is TRBJ2-1; 7 positions match TRBD2. Germline V gene sequence: CDR1 PRHDT, CDR2 FYEKMQ (reference sequence). V shed 5 bases and J 0 bases; nucleotides not matched to a gene: 4. The CDR3 length is 15 residues.

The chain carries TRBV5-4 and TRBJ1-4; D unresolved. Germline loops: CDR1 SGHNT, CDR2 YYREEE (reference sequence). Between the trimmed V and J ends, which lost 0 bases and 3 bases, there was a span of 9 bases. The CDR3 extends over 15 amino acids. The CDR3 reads CASSLDRLPNEKLFF. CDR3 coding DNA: TGTGCCAGCAGCTTGGACCGACTTCCTAATGAAAAACTGTTTTTT.